These 5 T cell receptor beta chains were sequenced from one sample in a study of blood T cell repertoires in COVID-19. The data were produced by immunoSEQ multiplex PCR, yet TCRdb's version contains in-frame clones alone and is incomplete. This table holds roughly 120,000 clones, over 65% found once. The specimen sequenced was peripheral blood. The source is a man in his fifties or sixties with acute or convalescent COVID-19.

This clone showed up just a few times. This chain joins TRBV10-1 and TRBJ2-4; D not resolved. V was clipped by 0 bases and J by 1 base, with 4 bases between them. Germline assignment: CDR1 WNHNN and CDR2 SYGVQD (reference sequence). This CDR3 is 14 amino acids long. In DNA form, the CDR3 reads TGCGCCAGCAGTGAGTCGTCGGCCAAAAACATTCAGTACTTC. Its translation: CASSESSAKNIQYF.

V is TRBV27 and J is TRBJ2-1, with 10 bases fitting TRBD2. The germline V gene has CDR1 MNHEY and CDR2 SMNVEV (reference sequence). This CDR3 has 18 amino acids. After removal of 1 base from V and 9 bases from J, the junction contained 15 bases not matched to a gene. The CDR3 coding sequence is TGTGCCAGCAGTTTATTAATGGGCGGGAGCGGGAGGGCCCCTGAGCAGTTCTTC. Protein product: CASSLLMGGSGRAPEQFF.

The chain is built from TRBV19 and TRBJ1-5; D gene uncertain. V was cut by 1 base and J by 2 bases, with 6 bases left in between. Germline values: CDR1 LNHDA, CDR2 SQIVND (reference sequence). The CDR3 spans 14 residues. CDR3 coding DNA: TGTGCCAGTAGTATAGTGGTAGGCAATCAGCCCCAGCATTTT. Its translation is CASSIVVGNQPQHF.

V is TRBV3-1 (or the pseudogene TRBV3-2) and J is TRBJ2-3, with 7 positions matching TRBD2. Germline assignment: CDR1 LGHDT and CDR2 YNNKEL (reference sequence). Losses at the gene ends were 0 bases for V and 5 bases for J; bases not matched to a gene: 2. The CDR3 has 14 amino acids. The CDR3 DNA reads TGTGCCAGCAGCCAAGATGGGAGGGGAGATACGCAGTATTTT. Its translation is CASSQDGRGDTQYF.

This chain links TRBV28 with TRBJ1-3, with 9 bases matching TRBD1. Germline V gene sequence: CDR1 MDHEN, CDR2 SYDVKM. J lost 4 bases, V lost 6 bases, and 7 bases had no gene match. The CDR3 totals 15 residues. In DNA form, the CDR3 reads TGTGCCAGCAGCTTGGGACAGGGCGAAGGAAACACCATATATTTT. Amino acids: CASSLGQGEGNTIYF.